Listed below are T cell receptor beta chains from one sample, sequenced in a study of blood T cell repertoires in COVID-19. Clones were sequenced by immunoSEQ multiplex PCR, and TCRdb holds only the in-frame ones, with some missing. Of 63,000 or so clones listed, about 86% were seen once; the top ten hold 12%. The sample comprised peripheral blood. The receptors shown here come from a human donor in a cohort sampled during active COVID-19. Each CDR3 is given with its conserved first and last residue. The D gene is left open where the match is weak. Part of the rows lack a size; the others show once, few, many or a class for expanded clones.

TRBJ1-2 few - TRBV6-5 TGTGCCAGCAGGGACCCCGGGGGAGGCTACACCTTC CASRDPGGGYTF
TRBJ1-1 - - TRBV18 TGTGCCAGCTCTTTGCAGGCTGAAGCTTTCTTT CASSLQAEAFF
TRBJ1-4 - - TRBV7-9 TGTGCCAGCAGCTTGGGTTCCGGGTACACAACTAATGAAAAACTGTTTTTT CASSLGSGYTTNEKLFF
TRBJ1-4 - - TRBV30 TGTGCCTGGAGTGTTTGGCGGGAAAAACTGTTTTTT CAWSVWREKLFF
TRBJ1-5 - - TRBV21-1 TGTGCCAGCAGCAAAAAAGGAGCAGGCGCAGGGGGATATAGGAGCAATCAGCCCCAGCATTTT CASSKKGAGAGGYRSNQPQHF
TRBJ2-2 - - TRBV5-1 TGCGCCAGCAGTCCTGACAGCCACACCGGGGAGCTGTTTTTT CASSPDSHTGELFF
TRBJ2-7 - - TRBV12-3/TRBV12-4 TGTGCCAGCACCCAGTCTTCCTACGAGCAGTACTTC CASTQSSYEQYF
TRBJ1-4 - - TRBV29-1 TGCAGCGCTTGGACAGAAGAAAAACTGTTTTTT CSAWTEEKLFF
TRBJ2-5 - - TRBV15 TGTGCCACCAGCAGAGATCAGGGATTGGTGGGGCTCGAGACCCAGTACTTC CATSRDQGLVGLETQYF
TRBJ1-6 - - TRBV19 TGTGCCAGTAGTACCGCCGGGGATAGGGTAATTCTGGCCCTCCACTTT CASSTAGDRVILALHF
TRBJ2-7 once TRBD1 TRBV29-1 TGCAGCGTTGAAGATCCGGGACAGGGGCCTGAGCAGTACTTC CSVEDPGQGPEQYF
TRBJ1-1 - - TRBV28 TGTGCCAGCAGACCGGACAGATTGGGCACTGAAGCTTTCTTT CASRPDRLGTEAFF
TRBJ1-1 - TRBD1 TRBV7-8 TGTGCCAGCAGCGAAAGGGACAGGGACACTGAAGCTTTCTTT CASSERDRDTEAFF
TRBJ2-5 - TRBD2 TRBV15 TGTGCCACCAGCAGAGATTTTTCAAGCGGGGGGTACCAAGAGACCCAGTACTTC CATSRDFSSGGYQETQYF
TRBJ2-1 - - TRBV5-6 TGTGCCAGCAGCTTGGATTCAACATGGAATGAGCAGTTCTTC CASSLDSTWNEQFF
TRBJ1-6 - - TRBV6-2/TRBV6-3 TGTGCCAGCGGCCCGGGCCGTTACAATTCACCCCTCCACTTT CASGPGRYNSPLHF